These T cell receptor beta chains were read from a single sample in a study of T cell repertoires in cytomegalovirus infection. TCRdb called the reads again in MiXCR, with one record for every CDR3 protein. The sample yields about 220,000 distinct CDR3 sequences, around 40% seen once. No antigens are known for them. This specimen consisted of CD8+ T cells from cultured PBMCs, obtained from culture after CMV antigen stimulation. These receptors all come from a human donor in good health (CMV status not recorded). Some clones in this sample may be carry-over from other donors' samples. Both conserved end residues are part of each CDR3. Each record gives: J gene, V gene, clone size, D gene, CDR3 DNA, CDR3 protein. A D gene is named only where the DNA matches it firmly. Clone sizes are given selectively: once, few, many, or a class where the clone is expanded.

>TRBJ2-2|TRBV7-3|NA|NA
TGTGCCAGCAGCTTCGGGGAGACCAACACCGGGGTGCTGTTTTTT
CASSFGETNTGVLFF
>TRBJ2-1|TRBV6-5|NA|NA
TGTGCCAGCAGTTATTCACCGAACAATGAGCAGTTCTTC
CASSYSPNNEQFF
>TRBJ2-1|TRBV4-2|NA|TRBD2
TGTGCCAGCAGCCCCGGGACTAGCGGGCCAAGCTCCTACAATGAGCAGTTCTTC
CASSPGTSGPSSYNEQFF
>TRBJ2-2|TRBV7-6|few|NA
TGTGCCAGCAGCTTAAGGGTTCCCAGGGAGCTGTTTTTT
CASSLRVPRELFF
>TRBJ2-7|TRBV7-8|NA|TRBD2
TGTGCCAGCAGCTTAGCAGCGGGAGGGATAGACGAGCAGTACTTC
CASSLAAGGIDEQYF
>TRBJ1-4|TRBV7-9|few|NA
TGTGCCAGCAGCTTAGGGGACATCGGCCATGAAAAACTGTTTTTT
CASSLGDIGHEKLFF
>TRBJ2-7|TRBV7-6|NA|NA
TGTGCCAGCAGCTTAGGGACAGTCTACGAGCAGTACTTC
CASSLGTVYEQYF
>TRBJ2-1|TRBV20-1|few|TRBD2
TGCAGTGCCCGACAACTAAAAGGGGCTAGCGGGAAGCGGGGGTACAATGAGCAGTTCTTC
CSARQLKGASGKRGYNEQFF
>TRBJ1-5|TRBV9|NA|NA
TGTGCCAGCAGCGTAGAGGCAGGGTATCAGCCCCAGCATTTT
CASSVEAGYQPQHF
>TRBJ1-1|TRBV13|few|NA
TGTGCCAGCAGCCCCCGGTTTTTTGACACTGAAGCTTTCTTT
CASSPRFFDTEAFF
>TRBJ2-7|TRBV7-9|NA|TRBD1
TGTGCCAGCAGCTTATTGGCACTCTGGGACAGGGGAAACACCGAGCAGTACTTC
CASSLLALWDRGNTEQYF
>TRBJ2-4|TRBV7-2|NA|TRBD1
TGTGCCAGCAGCGACAGGGGGTCGGCCAAAAACATTCAGTACTTC
CASSDRGSAKNIQYF
>TRBJ2-7|TRBV7-6|few|NA
TGTGCCAGCAGTCAAAAGGCTGACGAGCAGTACTTC
CASSQKADEQYF
>TRBJ2-3|TRBV7-6|few|TRBD2
TGTGCCAGCAGCGGCCGGGAGGGTGCAGATACGCAGTATTTT
CASSGREGADTQYF